The 14 T cell receptor beta chains in this list originate from one sample, sequenced in a study of T-cell memory formation after mild COVID-19. Via MiXCR, TCRdb re-called the 5' RACE reads, giving one row per CDR3 protein. Of hundreds of thousands of distinct CDR3 sequences listed, approximately 13% are singletons. The specimen was PBMCs or a T cell subset sorted from them (not recorded which). The receptors derive from a young man who had mild COVID-19 (a few samples of this study predate the infection). Cell type and time point are not known.

This clonotype showed up just a few times. V gene TRBV6-6 combines with J gene TRBJ1-1; D is perhaps TRBD1 (5 bases). Looked up from germline, CDR1 is MNHNY and CDR2 is SVGAGI (reference sequence). The CDR3 spans 12 residues. The V gene lost 6 bases and the J gene lost 11 bases, with 16 bases spanning the gap. The chain's CDR3 is CASRGWTRDAFF. Here the CDR3 DNA reads TGTGCCAGCAGAGGTTGGACGAGGGACGCTTTCTTT.

The table lists this clonotype with many counts. CDR3 loop: CASSGGRANTGELFF. CDR3 coding DNA: TGCGCCAGCTCCGGGGGCAGGGCGAACACCGGGGAGCTGTTTTTT. The rearrangement links TRBV5-1 to TRBJ2-2; either TRBD1 or TRBD2 may supply D (6 bases each). Trimming shortened V by 7 bases and J by 0 bases, and 13 bases separated the two germline ends. The CDR3 runs to 15 residues. Germline CDR1 reads SGHRS; CDR2 reads YFSETQ.

V and J are TRBV18 and TRBJ2-1; 10 bases line up with TRBD1. This CDR3 is built from 16 residues. In germline, CDR1 is KGHSH, CDR2 LQKENI. Trimming took 4 bases from V and 1 from J; bases not matched to a gene: 4. The CDR3 sequence is CASSHRDRGSYNEQFF. The DNA for the CDR3 is TGTGCCAGCTCACACCGGGACAGGGGATCCTACAATGAGCAGTTCTTC. The full variable domain, with the rest looked up from reference TRBV18 and TRBJ2-1, is NAGVMQNPRHLVRRRGQEARLRCSPMKGHSHVYWYRQLPEEGLKFMVYLQKENIIDESGMPKERFSAEFPKEGPSILRIQQVVRGDSAAYFCASSHRDRGSYNEQFFGPGTRLTVL.

This clonotype has just a few counts. This chain joins TRBV6-5 and TRBJ2-7, with TRBD1 as a possible D gene (5 bases). There are 15 residues in the CDR3. The germline V gene encodes CDR1 MNHEY and CDR2 SVGAGI. V lost 2 bases to trimming and J lost 1 base, with 12 bases between them. CDR3: CASSYAAGMSYEQYV. CDR3 DNA sequence: TGTGCCAGCAGTTACGCCGCAGGGATGTCCTACGAGCAGTACGTC.

This clonotype came up many times. The genes are TRBV6-5 and TRBJ2-3; D uncertain. The V gene lost 2 bases and the J gene lost 7 bases, with 10 bases spanning the gap. Germline-derived CDR1 and CDR2 are MNHEY and SVGAGI. The CDR3 sequence is 13 residues long. CDR3 amino acids: CASSYLLGYTQYF. In nucleotides, the CDR3 is TGTGCCAGCAGTTACCTTCTTGGGTATACGCAGTATTTT.

The table lists this clonotype with a few counts. The chain uses TRBV29-1 and TRBJ1-5; the D gene is possibly TRBD1 (6 bases). The CDR3 contains 15 residues. Looked up from germline, CDR1 is SQVTM and CDR2 is ANQGSEA. Deletions cut 8 bases from V and 0 bases from J, with 17 bases between. Here the CDR3 reads CSYRVGQNSNQPQHF. CDR3 sequence (DNA): TGCAGCTACAGGGTTGGCCAAAATAGCAATCAGCCCCAGCATTTT. Combining the CDR3 with reference TRBV29-1 and TRBJ1-5 gives the whole variable domain SAVISQKPSRDICQRGTSLTIQCQVDSQVTMMFWYRQQPGQSLTLIATANQGSEATYESGFVIDKFPISRPNLTFSTLTVSNMSPEDSSIYLCSYRVGQNSNQPQHFGDGTRLSIL.

The chain links TRBV29-1 to TRBJ1-1; D gene unclear. The V end lost 0 bases, the J end lost 6 bases, and 14 bases lay between the germline ends. CDR1 and CDR2 from the germline V gene are SQVTM and ANQGSEA. The CDR3 has 14 amino acids. The CDR3 protein is CSVEDGRRAAEAFF. CDR3 nucleotide sequence: TGCAGCGTTGAAGATGGGCGGAGAGCCGCTGAAGCTTTCTTT.

This clonotype was detected ten times or more. This sequence joins TRBV18 and TRBJ2-3, with 10 bases aligning to TRBD1. The CDR3 has 13 amino acids. Germline V lookup: CDR1 KGHSH, CDR2 LQKENI. V shed 6 bases, J shed 5 bases, and the junction held 2 bases outside the gene matches. CDR3 sequence: CASSRTGGDTQYF. CDR3 DNA: TGTGCCAGCTCCCGGACAGGGGGAGATACGCAGTATTTT.

A few counts support this clonotype. The V call is TRBV11-3, the J call TRBJ2-2; TRBD1 matches 7 bases. The CDR3 runs to 15 residues. The V gene's germline CDR1 is SGHNT and CDR2 YENEEA. V lost 5 bases to trimming and J lost 6 bases; unmatched junction nucleotides: 9. CDR3 residues: CASSPSRTGAGELFF. Written as DNA, the CDR3 is TGTGCCAGCAGCCCATCGCGTACAGGGGCCGGGGAGCTGTTTTTT.

The rearrangement links TRBV11-1 to TRBJ2-3; possibly TRBD1 for D (6 bases). Germline V CDR1 and CDR2: SGHAT, FQDESV (reference sequence). Trimming pared 2 bases from V and 2 bases from J, leaving 14 bases between. The CDR3 is 16 residues long. CDR3 sequence reads: CASSLNDRLITDTQYF. The CDR3 region has the DNA TGTGCCAGCAGCTTAAATGACAGGCTAATCACAGATACGCAGTATTTT. The full variable domain, with the rest looked up from reference TRBV11-1 and TRBJ2-3, is EAEVAQSPRYKITEKSQAVAFWCDPISGHATLYWYRQILGQGPELLVQFQDESVVDDSQLPKDRFSAERLKGVDSTLKIQPAELGDSAMYLCASSLNDRLITDTQYFGPGTRLTVL.

In its sample, this clonotype was seen a few times. The V call is TRBV5-5, the J call TRBJ2-7; 7 positions match TRBD2. The germline gives CDR1 SGHKS, CDR2 YYEKEE (reference sequence). This CDR3 is built from 14 residues. V was clipped by 4 bases and J by 2 bases; unmatched bases: 6. Here the CDR3 reads CASSPPGLPYEQYV. The CDR3 nucleotides are TGTGCCAGCAGCCCCCCGGGACTACCCTACGAGCAGTACGTC.

The sample holds a few counts of this clonotype. The chain joins TRBV2 to TRBJ1-5; perhaps TRBD1 as D (5 bases). Germline CDR1 and CDR2: SNHLY and FYNNEI. V was clipped by 6 bases and J by 6 bases, with 12 bases between them. The CDR3 loop spans 13 amino acids. DNA of the CDR3: TGTGCCAGCAGCAAAGGGGTGAGTCAGCCCCAGCATTTT. Amino acid sequence: CASSKGVSQPQHF.

This clonotype was seen only a few times. J is TRBJ2-7 and V is TRBV5-1; 8 nucleotides match TRBD1. The ends lost 1 base at V and 2 bases at J; junction bases unmatched: 5. The CDR3 consists of 15 residues. CDR1 is SGHRS, CDR2 YFSETQ, per germline. Here the CDR3 reads CASSLLGRGPYEQYF. As DNA, the CDR3 is TGCGCCAGCAGCTTGTTAGGCAGGGGGCCCTACGAGCAGTACTTC.

The chain links TRBV29-1 to TRBJ2-2, with 12 nucleotides matching TRBD2. The germline V gene has CDR1 SQVTM and CDR2 ANQGSEA. Trimming took 7 bases from V and 5 from J; bases not matched to a gene: 2. The CDR3 spans 13 residues. This CDR3 reads CSGTSGGTGELFF. For the CDR3, the DNA is TGCAGCGGAACTAGCGGGGGGACCGGGGAGCTGTTTTTT.